These 22 T cell receptor beta chains share one sample of origin, sequenced in a study of OX40 agonist ivuxolimab in advanced cancers. This table comes from immunoSEQ multiplex PCR, and its TCRdb copy is limited to in-frame clones, with some not included. The data show about 62,000 clones, with 85% seen just once and 4% held by the top ten. The specimen was CD4+ or CD8+ T cells sorted from blood, collected in a trial of the OX40 agonist ivuxolimab. The receptors stem from an adult with an advanced solid tumor such as melanoma, head and neck, liver or kidney cancer.

This clone was recorded a few times. The rearrangement joins TRBV7-8 to TRBJ2-5; maybe TRBD1 (5 bases). The J call is uncertain, as TRBJ2-7 better fits the DNA end. The CDR3 length is 15 residues. Germline V gives CDR1 SGHVS, CDR2 FQNEAQ. CDR3 residues: CASSLAGDGAYEQYF. The CDR3 bases are TGTGCCAGCAGCTTAGCAGGGGATGGCGCCTACGAGCAGTACTTC.

The chain has TRBV7-9 and TRBJ2-3; possible D gene TRBD1, 5 bases. CDR1 and CDR2 from the germline V gene are SEHNR and FQNEAQ (reference sequence). The CDR3 is 15 residues long. Trimming took off 5 bases at V and 1 base at J, with 13 bases between the two ends. As DNA, the CDR3 is TGTGCCAGCAGCGGTACAGGCTCCGGCACAGATACGCAGTATTTT. This sequence encodes CASSGTGSGTDTQYF.

The genes are TRBV7-2 and TRBJ1-4; 8 bases align to TRBD1. V gave up 5 bases and J gave up 4 bases; unmatched junction bases: 6. This CDR3 is 15 amino acids long. Germline CDR1 is SGHTA and CDR2 is FQGNSA. CDR3 DNA: TGTGCCAGCAGCACTGGACAGGGTGTTAATGAAAAACTGTTTTTT. Its translation is CASSTGQGVNEKLFF.

V usage is TRBV7-2 and J usage is TRBJ2-3, with D hard to call. This CDR3 spans 13 amino acids. From germline, CDR1 is SGHTA and CDR2 FQGNSA. Between the trimmed V and J ends, which lost 1 base and 4 bases, there was a span of 6 bases. The CDR3 DNA reads TGTGCCAGCAGCTTAGATCCCCCAGATACGCAGTATTTT. This codes for CASSLDPPDTQYF.

V and J are TRBV2 and TRBJ2-1, with 15 bases fitting TRBD2. This CDR3 comprises 14 residues. Germline assignment: CDR1 SNHLY and CDR2 FYNNEI. V shed 9 bases, J shed 7 bases, and the junction held 4 bases outside the gene matches. CDR3 nucleotides: TGTGCCAGGATGGGACTAGCGGGGGGAAATGAGCAGTTCTTC. Amino acid sequence: CARMGLAGGNEQFF.

The V and J genes are TRBV5-4 and TRBJ2-3; TRBD2 agrees at 11 bases. The CDR3 contains 16 residues. V was pared by 4 bases and J by 8 bases, with 12 bases of the junction left unmatched. In germline, CDR1 is SGHNT, CDR2 YYREEE (reference sequence). The CDR3 nucleotides read TGTGCCAGCAGCACTTTACTAGCGGGGGCTTTCGGTACGCAGTATTTT. This gives the protein CASSTLLAGAFGTQYF.

This chain connects TRBV7-3 to TRBJ1-1; no definite D call. V was trimmed by 4 bases and J by 1 base, leaving 7 bases between them. Germline lookup yields CDR1 SGHTA and CDR2 FQGTGA. The CDR3 sequence is 13 residues long. CDR3 bases: TGTGCCAGCAGCTATGGGGAGAACACTGAAGCTTTCTTT. This translates into CASSYGENTEAFF. The full variable domain, its missing parts supplied by reference TRBV7-3 and TRBJ1-1, is GAGVSQTPSNKVTEKGKYVELRCDPISGHTALYWYRQSLGQGPEFLIYFQGTGAADDSGLPNDRFFAVRPEGSVSTLKIQRTERGDSAVYLCASSYGENTEAFFGQGTRLTVV.

The genes are TRBV28 and TRBJ2-1; 9 nucleotides line up with TRBD2. The germline CDR1 and CDR2 sequences are MDHEN and SYDVKM. The CDR3 totals 14 residues. V shed 6 bases, J shed 9 bases, and the junction held 9 bases outside the gene matches. The CDR3 protein is CASRRREGQGEQFF. The CDR3 DNA sequence: TGTGCCAGCAGACGGCGGGAGGGCCAGGGTGAGCAGTTCTTC.

The genes are TRBV4-1 and TRBJ1-3; the match to TRBD1 covers 7 bases. CDR3 length equals 18 residues. Germline loops: CDR1 MGHRA, CDR2 YSYEKL. V was pared by 3 bases and J by 4 bases, with 15 bases of the junction left unmatched. The CDR3 sequence is CASSQIRQGGTTGNTIYF. DNA of the CDR3: TGCGCCAGCAGCCAGATAAGACAGGGAGGGACCACCGGAAACACCATATATTTT.

V and J are TRBV19 and TRBJ2-1; 12 bases are a match to TRBD1. The CDR3 runs to 18 residues. Germline values: CDR1 LNHDA, CDR2 SQIVND (reference sequence). The V gene end was trimmed by 3 bases and the J gene end by 7 bases; junction bases not matched to a gene: 13. The CDR3 DNA is TGTGCCAGTAGTATGAGGGGTTTAGGGACAGGGGGCCGGAATGAGCAGTTCTTC. The encoded protein is CASSMRGLGTGGRNEQFF.

The chain employs TRBV10-2 and TRBJ1-1; 7 bases map to TRBD1. The CDR3 is made up of 15 amino acids. Germline CDR1 and CDR2: WSHSY and SAAADI. V trimming: 5 bases; J trimming: 0 bases; junction bases outside the gene matches: 6. Here the CDR3 DNA reads TGCGCCAGCAGTCCGGGACAGCACATGAACACTGAAGCTTTCTTT. This encodes CASSPGQHMNTEAFF.

The chain couples TRBV20-1 to TRBJ2-7; TRBD2 might be the D (5 bases). The germline V gene encodes CDR1 DFQATT and CDR2 SNEGSKA (reference sequence). Deletions cut 3 bases from V and 7 bases from J, with 10 bases between. The CDR3 covers 11 residues. The CDR3 sequence is CSASLRREQYF. The DNA of the CDR3 is TGCAGTGCTAGCTTGAGGAGGGAGCAGTACTTC.

The V and J genes are TRBV10-3 and TRBJ1-6, with D hard to call. The CDR3 totals 14 residues. Trimming took off 2 bases at V and 5 bases at J, with 7 bases between the two ends. Germline lookup yields CDR1 ENHRY and CDR2 SYGVKD. CDR3 sequence: CAISEGQNNSPLHF. Here the CDR3 DNA reads TGTGCCATCAGTGAGGGGCAGAATAATTCACCCCTCCACTTT.

The chain uses TRBV15 and TRBJ2-5; D is uncertain. The CDR3 spans 15 residues. Trimming took off 0 bases at V and 7 bases at J, with 15 bases between the two ends. The germline CDR1 and CDR2 sequences are LNHNV and YYDKDF (reference sequence). CDR3 coding DNA: TGTGCCACCAGCAGAGATATATCCACCAGCTGGACCCAGTACTTC. This codes for CATSRDISTSWTQYF.

The chain recombines TRBV6-6 with TRBJ1-4, with D uncertain. Between the trimmed V and J ends, which lost 6 bases and 3 bases, there was a span of 14 bases. Germline CDR1 reads MNHNY; CDR2 reads SVGAGI (reference sequence). This CDR3 region has 15 residues. CDR3 sequence (DNA): TGTGCCAGCAGATCTAGGGTGTCGGCTAATGAAAAACTGTTTTTT. Residues: CASRSRVSANEKLFF.

The chain joins TRBV5-1 to TRBJ2-3; D is unclear. The V and J ends lost 3 bases and 3 bases respectively, with 8 bases between them. The CDR3 spans 13 residues. Germline assignment: CDR1 SGHRS and CDR2 YFSETQ. Here the CDR3 DNA reads TGCGCCAGCAGCTCCCGGCGGACAGATACGCAGTATTTT. Amino acid sequence: CASSSRRTDTQYF.

The chain employs TRBV6-1 and TRBJ2-1; 7 nucleotides align to TRBD2. This CDR3 has 14 residues. Germline V gene data show CDR1 as MNHNS and CDR2 as SASEGT. Trimming took 8 bases from V and 7 from J; bases not matched to a gene: 11. In DNA, the CDR3 is TGTGCCAGCGGGGAGGGGCGGAGCCTTAATGAGCAGTTCTTC. This translates into CASGEGRSLNEQFF.

This clone was seen just once. The chain carries TRBV10-3 and TRBJ2-2; TRBD1 matches at 8 bases. CDR1 is ENHRY and CDR2 is SYGVKD in the germline V gene. This CDR3 comprises 15 residues. J was trimmed by 5 bases and V by 4 bases; bases with no gene match: 6. In DNA, the CDR3 is TGTGCCATCAGTGGGACAGGGACCGGGACCGGGGAGCTGTTTTTT. Residues: CAISGTGTGTGELFF.

The rearrangement links TRBV28 to TRBJ1-5; TRBD1 is a possible D gene (5 bases). The germline CDR1 and CDR2 sequences are MDHEN and SYDVKM. The CDR3 spans 15 residues. V lost 1 base and J lost 5, with 12 bases in between. The CDR3 bases are TGTGCCAGCAGTTTATCTAGGCAGGGACATCAGCCCCAGCATTTT. Its translation is CASSLSRQGHQPQHF. Full variable domain (missing parts from reference TRBV28 and TRBJ1-5): DVKVTQSSRYLVKRTGEKVFLECVQDMDHENMFWYRQDPGLGLRLIYFSYDVKMKEKGDIPEGYSVSREKKERFSLILESASTNQTSMYLCASSLSRQGHQPQHFGDGTRLSIL.

The rearrangement uses TRBV7-9 and TRBJ1-2; D uncertain. From germline, CDR1 is SEHNR and CDR2 FQNEAQ (reference sequence). Trimming cost V 1 base and J 0 bases, with 9 bases left between them. This CDR3 has 15 residues. CDR3 sequence: CASSLEGRANYGYTF. For the CDR3, the DNA is TGTGCCAGCAGCTTAGAAGGACGGGCTAACTATGGCTACACCTTC.

The chain couples TRBV10-1 to TRBJ2-1; no clear D gene. The CDR3 length is 14 residues. The V end lost 7 bases, the J end lost 8 bases, and 18 bases lay between the germline ends. Germline CDR1 and CDR2: WNHNN and SYGVQD (reference sequence). The CDR3 spells CASKREPNGDEQFF. The CDR3 DNA reads TGCGCCAGCAAAAGAGAGCCTAACGGTGATGAGCAGTTCTTC.

V usage is TRBV18 and J usage is TRBJ1-1, with 8 bases that match TRBD1. The CDR3 has 14 residues. J gave up 0 bases and V 4 bases, and 1 base lay outside the gene matches. Germline V gene lookup returns CDR1 KGHSH and CDR2 LQKENI. Written as DNA, the CDR3 is TGTGCCAGCTCACTGGACAGGGTGAACACTGAAGCTTTCTTT. It encodes CASSLDRVNTEAFF.